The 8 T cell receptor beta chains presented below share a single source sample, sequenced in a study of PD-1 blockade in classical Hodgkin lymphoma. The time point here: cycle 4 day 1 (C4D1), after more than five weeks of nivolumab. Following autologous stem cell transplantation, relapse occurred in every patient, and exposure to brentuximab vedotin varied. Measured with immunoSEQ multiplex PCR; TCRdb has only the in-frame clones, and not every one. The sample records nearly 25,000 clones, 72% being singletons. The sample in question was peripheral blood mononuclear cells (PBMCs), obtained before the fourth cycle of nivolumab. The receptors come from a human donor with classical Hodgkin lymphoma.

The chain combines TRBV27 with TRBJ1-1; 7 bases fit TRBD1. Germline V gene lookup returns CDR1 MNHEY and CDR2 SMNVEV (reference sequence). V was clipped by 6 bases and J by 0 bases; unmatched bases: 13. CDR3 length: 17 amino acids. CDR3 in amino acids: CASSRTGAGGMNTEAFF. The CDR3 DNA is TGTGCCAGCAGCCGAACAGGGGCGGGGGGCATGAACACTGAAGCTTTCTTT.

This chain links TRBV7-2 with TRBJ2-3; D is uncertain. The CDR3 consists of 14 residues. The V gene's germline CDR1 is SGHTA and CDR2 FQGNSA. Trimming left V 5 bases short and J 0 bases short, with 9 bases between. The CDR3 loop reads CASSQDRSTDTQYF. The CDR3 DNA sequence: TGTGCCAGCAGCCAGGACCGTAGCACAGATACGCAGTATTTT.

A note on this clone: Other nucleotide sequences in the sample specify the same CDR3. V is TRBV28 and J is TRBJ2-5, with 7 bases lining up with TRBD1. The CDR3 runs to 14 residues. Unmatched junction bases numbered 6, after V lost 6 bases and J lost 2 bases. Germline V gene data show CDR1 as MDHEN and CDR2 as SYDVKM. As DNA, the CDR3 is TGTGCCAGCAGGACCCCAGGGGGTCAAGAGACCCAGTACTTC. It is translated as CASRTPGGQETQYF.

In nucleotides, the CDR3 is TGTGCCAGCAGTGAAGAGGGGGGATTGTTTCAGCCCCAGCATTTT. As protein: CASSEEGGLFQPQHF. The V and J genes are TRBV2 and TRBJ1-5; a possible D gene is TRBD1 (6 bases). Germline V gene sequence: CDR1 SNHLY, CDR2 FYNNEI. CDR3 length: 15 residues. V gave up 1 base and J gave up 6 bases, with 13 bases separating them.

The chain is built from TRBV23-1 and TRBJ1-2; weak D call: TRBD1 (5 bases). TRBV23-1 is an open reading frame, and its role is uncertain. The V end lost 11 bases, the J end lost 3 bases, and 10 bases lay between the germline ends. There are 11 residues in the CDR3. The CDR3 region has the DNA TGCGCCCCCTGGGGGGACTATGGCTACACCTTC. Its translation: CAPWGDYGYTF.

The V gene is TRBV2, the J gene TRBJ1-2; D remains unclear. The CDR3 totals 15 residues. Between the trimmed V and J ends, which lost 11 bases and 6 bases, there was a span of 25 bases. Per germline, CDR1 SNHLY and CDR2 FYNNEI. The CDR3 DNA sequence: TGTGCCGTCCGTCCGGGCAATGGGGATTTCGATGGCTACACCTTC. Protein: CAVRPGNGDFDGYTF. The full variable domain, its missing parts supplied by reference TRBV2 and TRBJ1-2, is EPEVTQTPSHQVTQMGQEVILRCVPISNHLYFYWYRQILGQKVEFLVSFYNNEISEKSEIFDDQFSVERPDGSNFTLKIRSTKLEDSAMYFCAVRPGNGDFDGYTFGSGTRLTVV.

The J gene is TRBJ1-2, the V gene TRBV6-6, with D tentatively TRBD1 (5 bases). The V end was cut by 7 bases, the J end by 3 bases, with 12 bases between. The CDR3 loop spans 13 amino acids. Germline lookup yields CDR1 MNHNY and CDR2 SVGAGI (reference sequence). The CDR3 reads CASKVTRDYGYTF. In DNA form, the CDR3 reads TGTGCCAGCAAGGTGACCAGGGACTATGGCTACACCTTC.

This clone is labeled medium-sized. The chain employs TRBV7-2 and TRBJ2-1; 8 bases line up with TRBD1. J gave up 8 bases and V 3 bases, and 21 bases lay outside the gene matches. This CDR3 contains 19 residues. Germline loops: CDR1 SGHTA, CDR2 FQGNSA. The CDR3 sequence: CASSFWPVVGQGIGDEQFF. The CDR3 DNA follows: TGTGCCAGCAGCTTTTGGCCGGTCGTAGGACAGGGAATTGGGGATGAGCAGTTCTTC.